This TCR beta chain was sequenced for a study of cytomegalovirus exposure and HLA in healthy donors. About the study: Prior work identified under 130 million unique TCR beta sequences in 190 million or so T cells. Early release data held approximately 81 million unique TCRs from HLA-typed donors. Points from the study as a whole: A later analysis linked a missense variant in DCLRE1C to the trimming of TCR beta V and J genes.

PCR involved 60 Vbeta and 13 Jbeta primers. Authors' processing steps: An analysis performed later counted 70 million to 90 million unique TCR beta chains (roughly 10 million of them shared). This table comes from immunoSEQ multiplex PCR, and its TCRdb copy is limited to in-frame clones, with some not included. The V and J calls and clone size are taken from that table; D and trimming were inferred from the DNA. The sample yields 200,000 to 250,000 clones, around 80% seen once. This clone was observed once. What it binds is unknown. With 4 bases clipped from V and 5 bases from J, the junction kept 5 bases outside the gene matches. CDR3 length equals 12 residues. From germline, CDR1 is GTSNPN and CDR2 SVGIG (reference sequence).

This chain uses TRBV30 with TRBJ2-7, with TRBD2 matching 7 bases. The clonotype comes from a woman aged 40 to 50 in good health and CMV-seronegative. Specimen: PBMCs. CDR3 coding DNA: TGTGCCTGGATGGGGACTACCGACGAGCAGTACTTC. Translating it yields CAWMGTTDEQYF.